This TCR beta chain originates from a study of graft-versus-host responses after intestinal transplantation (dated by TCRdb to the early 2020s). For the study in its entirety: Multivisceral, liver-intestinal, or isolated intestinal transplants were received by the recipients. All recipients received anti-thymocyte globulin induction followed by maintenance tacrolimus and steroids for roughly 3 years. After intestinal transplantation, graft-versus-host and host-versus-graft alloreactive T cell clones were followed in the graft, circulation and bone marrow using bulk TCR-beta CDR3 sequencing. Alloreactive clones were identified by sequencing pre-transplant mixed lymphocyte reaction products and comparing them with unstimulated pre-transplant donor and recipient T cells. A cohort of fewer than 25 intestinal transplant recipients, including one retransplant, was enrolled, and a few patients lacking pretransplant specimens were excluded. Donor T cell macrochimerism was defined as a peak of at least 4% donor T cells among recipient peripheral blood mononuclear cells. Samples from a few later patients were sequenced in-house on an Illumina MiSeq with MiXCR processing rather than by the commercial service.

A word on this clone: Base-call qualities are not available, and no considerably larger clone is one nucleotide away.

The germline V gene gives CDR1 as SGHDT and CDR2 as YYEEEE. V is cut back by 6 bases and J by 3 bases, with 9 bases in the junction unmatched. From the cysteine up to the phenylalanine, the CDR3 has a length of 15 residues. Only the CDR3 region is kept as DNA, spanning 45 bases read in frame from base 1. Study-level results and caveats: Early after transplant, declines in HvG clones were associated with peak levels of circulating GvH clones. Conclusions were limited by the relatively low number and heterogeneity of intestinal transplant patients. GvH clones were detected in recipient bone marrow, and some appeared earlier in ileal mucosa or blood, consistent with an intestinal mucosal origin. In patients with donor T cell macrochimerism, the allografts had high GvH to HvG T cell clonal ratios.

In the paper's terms, the time point label means: cells obtained before transplantation from donor or recipient. Mixed lymphocyte reactions plated around 200,000 CFSE-labeled pre-transplant responders with around 200,000 irradiated violet-dye-labeled stimulators and were cultured for more than five days. After the mixed lymphocyte reaction, proliferating CD3+CD4+CFSE-low and CD3+CD8+CFSE-low responder cells were FACS-sorted on a BD Influx sorter. Libraries were made using the immunoSEQ multiplex PCR assay. For most patients, genomic DNA was isolated with the Qiagen DNeasy Blood and Tissue Kit and shipped frozen to Adaptive Biotechnologies for TCR sequencing. Adaptive Biotechnologies carried out high-throughput TCR-beta CDR3 sequencing of genomic DNA for most patients. On the study's bioinformatics: Adaptive's ImmunoSEQ software supplied the TCR sequencing data for 18 patients, while MiXCR and VDJtools were used to process a few other patients. To correct CD4 versus CD8 sorting errors, sequences present in both subsets at a frequency ratio below 5:1 were removed. CDR3 nucleotide sequences shared between donor and recipient were removed because the origin of such sequences could not be assigned. To be classed as alloreactive, a clone needed at least 2-fold expansion over unstimulated cells and a minimum CFSE-low frequency of 0.002% (template counts) or 0.001% (read counts). Clones were considered mappable if detected in sequenced pre-transplant spleen, lymph node, or MLR CFSE-low populations of the donor or recipient. The cumulative frequency of alloreactive clones was calculated as a percentage of all sequences, weighted by copy number. TCRdb re-hosts the immuneACCESS table, in-frame sequences only. Its copies lack some clones; in the studies checked, an unresolved V gene accounts for under half of them, and the cause for the rest is not known. V and J calls and clone size follow that table, whereas D and trimming were derived from the DNA. The sample table shows approximately 15,000 clones, and 30% to 40% are seen once. The ten largest clones take up less than 4.5% of the sample.

This sequence was found in a human patient who received an intestinal transplant. The starting material was alloreactive CD8+ T cells from a mixed lymphocyte reaction culture, obtained before intestinal transplant. The sample's cell subset or site label, decoded: CFSE-low proliferating T cells sorted from roughly 6-day pre-transplant mixed lymphocyte reaction (GvH or HvG direction). The sequence is built from TRBV5-6 and TRBJ2-1; a stretch of 7 junction bases matches TRBD1. The CDR3 region reads CASTTLTGIYNEQFF. The nucleotides are TGTGCCAGCACCACCTTGACAGGGATCTACAATGAGCAGTTCTTC.